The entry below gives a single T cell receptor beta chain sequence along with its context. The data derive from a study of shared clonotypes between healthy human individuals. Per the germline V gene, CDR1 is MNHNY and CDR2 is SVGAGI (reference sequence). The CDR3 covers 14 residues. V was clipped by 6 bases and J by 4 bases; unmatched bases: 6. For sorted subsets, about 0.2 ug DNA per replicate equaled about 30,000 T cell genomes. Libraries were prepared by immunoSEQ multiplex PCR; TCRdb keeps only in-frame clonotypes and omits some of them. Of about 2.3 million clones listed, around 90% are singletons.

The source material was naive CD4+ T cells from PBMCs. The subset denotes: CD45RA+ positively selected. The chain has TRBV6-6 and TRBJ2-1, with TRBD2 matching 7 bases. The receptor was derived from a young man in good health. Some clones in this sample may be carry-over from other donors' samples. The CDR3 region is CASSRDYSYNEQFF. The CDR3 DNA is TGTGCCAGCAGCAGGGACTATTCTTACAATGAGCAGTTCTTC.